The clone carrying this T cell receptor beta chain appeared a few times. This sample stems from a study of patients and donors after allogeneic stem cell transplantation. MiXCR, applied by TCRdb to the RT-PCR reads, yields one record per CDR3 protein. The sample holds 900,000 to 1,000,000 distinct CDR3 sequences, under 20% seen once. Trimming removed 10 bases at V and 0 bases at J, with 13 bases between. This CDR3 has 14 amino acids. The V and J genes are TRBV12-3 or TRBV12-4 and TRBJ2-1; D perhaps matches TRBD2 (5 bases). This TCR was recovered from a human donor who was either an allogeneic HSCT recipient or a stem cell or donor lymphocyte infusion donor (not recorded which). It is not recorded whose cells these are; they may come from a transplant donor. The specimen sequenced was blood, either unsorted or a sorted T cell fraction (not recorded which). The CDR3 bases are TGTGCCACCACCGCGGGTACCTCCTACAATGAGCAGTTCTTC. Translated, it gives CATTAGTSYNEQFF.